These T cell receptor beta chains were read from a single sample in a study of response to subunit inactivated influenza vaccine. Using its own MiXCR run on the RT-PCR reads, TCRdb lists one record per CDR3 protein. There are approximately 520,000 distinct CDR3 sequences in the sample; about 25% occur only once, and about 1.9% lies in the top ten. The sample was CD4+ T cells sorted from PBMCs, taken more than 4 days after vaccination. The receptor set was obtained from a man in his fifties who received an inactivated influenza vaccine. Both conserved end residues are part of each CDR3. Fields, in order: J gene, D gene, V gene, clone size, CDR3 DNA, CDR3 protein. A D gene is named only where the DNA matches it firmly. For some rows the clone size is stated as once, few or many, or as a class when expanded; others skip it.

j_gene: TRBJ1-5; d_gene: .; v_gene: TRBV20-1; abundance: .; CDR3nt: TGCAGTGCTAGACTGGGATCGCCCTTTAATCAGCCCCAGCATTTT; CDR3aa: CSARLGSPFNQPQHF
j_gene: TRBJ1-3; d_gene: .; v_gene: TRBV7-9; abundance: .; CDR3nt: TGTGCCAGCAGTCTTCAGGGTGGCTCTGGAAACACCATATATTTT; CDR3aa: CASSLQGGSGNTIYF
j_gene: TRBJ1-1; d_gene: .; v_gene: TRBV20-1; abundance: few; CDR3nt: TGCAGTGCTTTTTTAAAGGTTGTCGCGGGGACTGAAGCTTTCTTT; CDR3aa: CSAFLKVVAGTEAFF
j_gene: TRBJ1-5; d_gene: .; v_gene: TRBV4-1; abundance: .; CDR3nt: TGCGCCAGCAGTCTGGGCCCGACCCCCAATCAGCCCCAGCATTTT; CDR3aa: CASSLGPTPNQPQHF
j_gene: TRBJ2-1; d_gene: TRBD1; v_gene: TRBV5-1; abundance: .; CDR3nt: TGCGCCAGCAGCCTAGGGACAGACAATGAGCAGTTCTTC; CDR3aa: CASSLGTDNEQFF
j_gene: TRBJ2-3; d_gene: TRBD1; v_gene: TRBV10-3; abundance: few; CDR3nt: TGTGCCATCATGGCCCAGGGGGGCACAGATACGCAGTATTTT; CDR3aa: CAIMAQGGTDTQYF
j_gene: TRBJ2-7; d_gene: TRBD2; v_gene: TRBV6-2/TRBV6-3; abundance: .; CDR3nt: TGTGCCAGCACCCTTGCGGCGCGGGGGGCAAGCGACGAGCAGTACTTC; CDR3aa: CASTLAARGASDEQYF
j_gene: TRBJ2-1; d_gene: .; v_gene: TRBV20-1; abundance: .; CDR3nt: TGCAGTGCCCGAGGGGGGGGCCAGGTCGTGCAGTTCTTC; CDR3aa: CSARGGGQVVQFF
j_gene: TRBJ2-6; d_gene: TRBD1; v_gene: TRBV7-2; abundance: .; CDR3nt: TGTGCCAGCAGCTTACGACAGGGGTGGCCTGGGGCCAACGTCCTGACTTTC; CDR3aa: CASSLRQGWPGANVLTF
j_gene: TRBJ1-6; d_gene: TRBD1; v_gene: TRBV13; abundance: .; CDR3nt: TGTGCCAGCAGCAACAGGGGAGAACCCCTCCACTTT; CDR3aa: CASSNRGEPLHF
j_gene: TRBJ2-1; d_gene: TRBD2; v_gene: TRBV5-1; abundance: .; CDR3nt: TGCGCCAGCAGCTTGACTAGCGGGAAACAAGGTGAGCAGTTCTTC; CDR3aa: CASSLTSGKQGEQFF
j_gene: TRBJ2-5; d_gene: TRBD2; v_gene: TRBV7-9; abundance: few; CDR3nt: TGTGCCAGCAGCATTAGCGGGGGGGCCCCGGAGACCCAGTACTTC; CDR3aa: CASSISGGAPETQYF
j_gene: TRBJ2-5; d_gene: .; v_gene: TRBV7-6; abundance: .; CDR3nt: TGTGCCAGCAGCTTAGTTAGGGACCAAGAGACCCAGTACTTC; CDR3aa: CASSLVRDQETQYF
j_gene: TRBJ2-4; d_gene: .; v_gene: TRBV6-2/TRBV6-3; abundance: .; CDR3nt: TGTGCCAGCAGTGGCAGAGACGCAAACATTCAGTACTTC; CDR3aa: CASSGRDANIQYF
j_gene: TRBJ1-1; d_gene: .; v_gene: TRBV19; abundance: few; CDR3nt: TGTGCCAGTAGTATAGTATCCGGAAGAGCGAACACTGAAGCTTTCTTT; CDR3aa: CASSIVSGRANTEAFF
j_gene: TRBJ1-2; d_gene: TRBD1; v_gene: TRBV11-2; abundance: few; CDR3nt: TGTGCCAGCAGCTGGGACAGCTCCGTCGGCTACACCTTC; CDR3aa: CASSWDSSVGYTF
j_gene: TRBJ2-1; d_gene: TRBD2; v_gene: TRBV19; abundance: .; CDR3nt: TGTGCCAGTAGTACCCAAGCGGGGGTCTCCTACAATGAGCAGTTCTTC; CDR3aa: CASSTQAGVSYNEQFF
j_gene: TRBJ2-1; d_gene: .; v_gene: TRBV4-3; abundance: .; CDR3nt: TGCGCCAGCAGCCAAGATGAGATTGGCCCTTCAAACAATGAGCAGTTCTTC; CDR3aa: CASSQDEIGPSNNEQFF
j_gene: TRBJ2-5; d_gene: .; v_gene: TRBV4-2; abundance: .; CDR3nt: TGTGCCAGCAGCCAAGATGTACGGCGGGCTGGGGAGACCCAGTACTTC; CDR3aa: CASSQDVRRAGETQYF
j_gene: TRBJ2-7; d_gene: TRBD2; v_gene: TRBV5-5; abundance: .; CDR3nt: TGTGCCAGCAGCCGGAGGGAGGGCGAGCAGTACTTC; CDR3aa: CASSRREGEQYF
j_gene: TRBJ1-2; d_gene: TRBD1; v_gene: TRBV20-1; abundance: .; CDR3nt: TGCAGTGCTAGTGGACAGGAAAACTATGGCTACACCTTC; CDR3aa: CSASGQENYGYTF
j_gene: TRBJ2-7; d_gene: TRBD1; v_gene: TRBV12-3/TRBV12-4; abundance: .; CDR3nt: TGTGCCAGCAGTTCGATGGGACAGGGAACCTACGAGCAGTACTTC; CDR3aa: CASSSMGQGTYEQYF
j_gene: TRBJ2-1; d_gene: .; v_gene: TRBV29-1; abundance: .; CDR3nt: TGCAGCGTGAATAGCGGATCCTACAATGAGCAGTTCTTC; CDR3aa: CSVNSGSYNEQFF
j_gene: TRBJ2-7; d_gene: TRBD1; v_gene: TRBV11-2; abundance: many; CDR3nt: TGTGCCAGCAGCCGGACAAGGGGGCGGCTATACGAGCAGTACTTC; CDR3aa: CASSRTRGRLYEQYF
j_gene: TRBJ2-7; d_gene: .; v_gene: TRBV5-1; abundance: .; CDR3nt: TGCGCCAGCAGCGTCTCGGTTAGTCGCGAGCAGTACTTC; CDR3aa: CASSVSVSREQYF
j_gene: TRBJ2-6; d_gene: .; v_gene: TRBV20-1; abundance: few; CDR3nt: TGCAGTGCTAGAGATCGGAGCTCTGGGGCCAACGTCCTGACTTTC; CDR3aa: CSARDRSSGANVLTF
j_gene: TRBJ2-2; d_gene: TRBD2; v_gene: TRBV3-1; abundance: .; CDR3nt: TGTGCCAGCAAGATTACTAGCGGGAACACCGGGGAGCTGTTTTTT; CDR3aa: CASKITSGNTGELFF
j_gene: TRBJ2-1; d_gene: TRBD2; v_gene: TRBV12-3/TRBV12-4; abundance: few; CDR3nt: TGTGCCAGCAGTACAGCGGGGGGGCGTGAGCAGTTCTTC; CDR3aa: CASSTAGGREQFF
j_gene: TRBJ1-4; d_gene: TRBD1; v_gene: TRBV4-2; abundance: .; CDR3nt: TGTGCCAGCAGCCAACCCCACAGGGGACCTGCAACTAATGAAAAACTGTTTTTT; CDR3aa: CASSQPHRGPATNEKLFF
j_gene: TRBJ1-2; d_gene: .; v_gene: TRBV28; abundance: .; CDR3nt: TGTGCCAGCCTTGGGGAAGGCTACACCTTC; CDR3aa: CASLGEGYTF
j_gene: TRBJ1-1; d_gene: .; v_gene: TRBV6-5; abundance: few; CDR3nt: TGTGCCAGCAGTTACTCGCGGGACACCCCTGAAGCTTTCTTT; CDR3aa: CASSYSRDTPEAFF
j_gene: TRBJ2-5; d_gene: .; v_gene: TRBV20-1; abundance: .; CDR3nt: TGCAGTGCACCTCCCCTTCGGGCAGGGCAGGAGGAGACCCAGTACTTC; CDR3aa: CSAPPLRAGQEETQYF
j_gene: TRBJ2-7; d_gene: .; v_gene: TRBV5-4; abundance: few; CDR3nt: TGTGCCAGCAGCTCAGGACGGCAGGGGAGCTACGAGCAGTACTTC; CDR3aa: CASSSGRQGSYEQYF
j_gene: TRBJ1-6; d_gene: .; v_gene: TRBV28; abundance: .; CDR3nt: TGTGCCAGCAGTCTAGGGGACGATAATTCACCCCTCCACTTT; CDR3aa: CASSLGDDNSPLHF
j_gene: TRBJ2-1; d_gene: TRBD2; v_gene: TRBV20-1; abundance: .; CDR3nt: TGCAGTGCCGCCTCAGCCCGGGAGGGCTTCGGGGATGAGCAGTTCTTC; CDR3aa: CSAASAREGFGDEQFF
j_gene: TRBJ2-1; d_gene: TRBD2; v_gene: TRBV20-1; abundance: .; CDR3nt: TGCAGTGCTAGAGGAGGCGGGGGGAACCACAATGAGCAGTTCTTC; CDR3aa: CSARGGGGNHNEQFF
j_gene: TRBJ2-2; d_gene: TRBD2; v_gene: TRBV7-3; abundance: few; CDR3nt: TGTGCCAGCAGCTTAACTAGCGGGAGGTCCGGGGAGCTGTTTTTT; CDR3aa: CASSLTSGRSGELFF